The rows below give T cell receptor beta chains drawn from one sample of a study of shared clonotypes between healthy human individuals. Sequenced by immunoSEQ multiplex PCR; TCRdb stores in-frame clones only, minus some. The sample includes hundreds of thousands of clones, more than 75% of them seen just once. Input material: PBMCs. These receptors all come from a middle-aged woman in good health. Some clones in this sample may be carry-over from other donors' samples. The CDR3 runs from the conserved cysteine through the conserved F or W. The order of the fields is D gene, V gene, clone size, J gene, CDR3 protein, CDR3 DNA. A D gene is named only where the DNA matches it firmly. Size is stated for part of the rows, as once, few or many counts, or as a class when the clone is expanded.

D: TRBD2
V: TRBV9
size: -
J: TRBJ2-7
CDR3: CASSVGTGTSGMSYEQYF
DNA: TGTGCCAGCAGCGTAGGGACAGGGACTAGCGGGATGAGCTACGAGCAGTACTTC

D: -
V: TRBV5-1
size: -
J: TRBJ2-5
CDR3: CASSLEQETQYF
DNA: TGCGCCAGCAGCTTGGAACAAGAGACCCAGTACTTC

D: -
V: TRBV11-3
size: -
J: TRBJ2-6
CDR3: CASSLTKGYSGANVLTF
DNA: TGTGCCAGCAGCTTAACTAAGGGATACTCTGGGGCCAACGTCCTGACTTTC

D: -
V: TRBV2
size: once
J: TRBJ2-2
CDR3: CASIKGDPGELFF
DNA: TGTGCCAGCATTAAAGGGGACCCCGGGGAGCTGTTTTTT

D: -
V: TRBV7-9
size: -
J: TRBJ2-7
CDR3: CASSHKRQKPYEQYF
DNA: TGTGCCAGCAGCCATAAGCGACAGAAACCCTACGAGCAGTACTTC

D: -
V: TRBV19
size: many
J: TRBJ2-7
CDR3: CASSSVTGGPPYEQYF
DNA: TGTGCCAGTAGTAGTGTCACCGGAGGGCCCCCCTACGAGCAGTACTTC

D: TRBD2
V: TRBV7-9
size: few
J: TRBJ2-1
CDR3: CASSPGIAGGTNEQFF
DNA: TGTGCCAGCAGCCCGGGCATCGCGGGAGGCACAAATGAGCAGTTCTTC

D: -
V: TRBV2
size: -
J: TRBJ2-7
CDR3: CAIGVPTATYEQYF
DNA: TGTGCCATCGGAGTTCCCACAGCGACCTACGAGCAGTACTTC

D: -
V: TRBV5-5
size: -
J: TRBJ2-7
CDR3: CASSLVYVGSSSSYEQYF
DNA: TGTGCCAGCAGCTTGGTCTATGTGGGATCTTCAAGCTCCTACGAGCAGTACTTC

D: -
V: TRBV16
size: -
J: TRBJ2-5
CDR3: CASSPNAETQYF
DNA: TGTGCCAGCAGTCCAAATGCGGAGACCCAGTACTTC

D: TRBD1
V: TRBV28
size: -
J: TRBJ1-5
CDR3: CASSSTQGRRNQPQHF
DNA: TGTGCCAGCAGTTCAACACAGGGGCGTCGCAATCAGCCCCAGCATTTT

D: TRBD1
V: TRBV18
size: -
J: TRBJ2-7
CDR3: CASSIGQGTYEQYF
DNA: TGTGCCAGCTCAATCGGACAGGGAACCTACGAGCAGTACTTC

D: -
V: TRBV27
size: -
J: TRBJ2-7
CDR3: CASTRPGAEQYF
DNA: TGTGCCAGCACCAGGCCGGGGGCCGAGCAGTACTTC

D: -
V: TRBV5-4
size: -
J: TRBJ2-1
CDR3: CASSGPGDEQFF
DNA: TGTGCCAGCAGCGGCCCGGGGGATGAGCAGTTCTTC

D: TRBD1
V: TRBV19
size: -
J: TRBJ1-5
CDR3: CASSLRQGKYSNQPQHF
DNA: TGTGCCAGTAGTCTTCGACAGGGGAAATATAGCAATCAGCCCCAGCATTTT

D: TRBD1
V: TRBV19
size: -
J: TRBJ2-5
CDR3: CASSTGQSQETQYF
DNA: TGTGCCAGTAGTACGGGACAGAGCCAAGAGACCCAGTACTTC

D: TRBD1
V: TRBV7-2
size: once
J: TRBJ1-2
CDR3: CASSSGQGSGYTF
DNA: TGTGCCAGCAGCTCTGGACAGGGAAGCGGCTACACCTTC

D: -
V: TRBV2
size: -
J: TRBJ2-7
CDR3: CASKTGTETYEQYF
DNA: TGTGCCAGCAAAACCGGGACGGAAACCTACGAGCAGTACTTC

D: -
V: TRBV5-1
size: -
J: TRBJ2-6
CDR3: CASSLARDPGANVLTF
DNA: TGCGCCAGCAGCTTGGCAAGGGATCCTGGGGCCAACGTCCTGACTTTC

D: TRBD2
V: TRBV5-6
size: -
J: TRBJ2-7
CDR3: CASSFLAGPYEQYF
DNA: TGTGCCAGCAGCTTTTTAGCGGGTCCCTACGAGCAGTACTTC

D: -
V: TRBV6-1
size: -
J: TRBJ2-7
CDR3: CASSDSYEQYF
DNA: TGTGCCAGCAGTGACTCATACGAGCAGTACTTC

D: TRBD2
V: TRBV10-2
size: -
J: TRBJ2-7
CDR3: CASSGTSGRLSEQYF
DNA: TGCGCCAGCAGTGGGACTAGCGGGAGATTGAGCGAGCAGTACTTC

D: -
V: TRBV30
size: few
J: TRBJ1-6
CDR3: CAWSLDSASYNSPLHF
DNA: TGTGCCTGGAGTTTGGACAGTGCCTCCTATAATTCACCCCTCCACTTT

D: TRBD1
V: TRBV7-9
size: -
J: TRBJ2-7
CDR3: CASSLRDSYSYEQYF
DNA: TGTGCCAGTAGCTTAAGGGACAGCTACTCCTACGAGCAGTACTTC

D: -
V: TRBV11-2
size: -
J: TRBJ2-3
CDR3: CASSSRLSDTQYF
DNA: TGTGCCAGCAGCTCGAGACTCTCAGATACGCAGTATTTT

D: TRBD2
V: TRBV5-1
size: -
J: TRBJ2-1
CDR3: CASRLAGGSYNEQFF
DNA: TGCGCCAGCAGACTAGCGGGGGGATCCTACAATGAGCAGTTCTTC

D: -
V: TRBV5-1
size: -
J: TRBJ2-7
CDR3: CASSFISSSYEQYF
DNA: TGCGCCAGCAGCTTCATCAGTTCCAGCTACGAGCAGTACTTC

D: -
V: TRBV4-3
size: many
J: TRBJ2-5
CDR3: CASSQDTSRGETQYF
DNA: TGCGCCAGCAGCCAAGATACTAGCCGCGGCGAGACCCAGTACTTC

D: -
V: TRBV18
size: once
J: TRBJ1-3
CDR3: CASSQIRGSGNTIYF
DNA: TGTGCCAGCTCCCAGATCAGGGGCTCTGGAAACACCATATATTTT

D: TRBD2
V: TRBV5-4
size: -
J: TRBJ2-3
CDR3: CASSLVRPSGRDTQYF
DNA: TGTGCCAGCAGCTTGGTGCGGCCTAGCGGGAGAGATACGCAGTATTTT

D: -
V: TRBV18
size: -
J: TRBJ1-2
CDR3: CASSPPVGRGQNYGYTF
DNA: TGTGCCAGCTCACCTCCGGTAGGCAGGGGCCAAAACTATGGCTACACCTTC

D: TRBD2
V: TRBV11-2
size: -
J: TRBJ2-3
CDR3: CASSITSVLDTQYF
DNA: TGTGCCAGCAGCATTACTAGCGTCCTAGATACGCAGTATTTT

D: TRBD2
V: TRBV7-6
size: -
J: TRBJ2-7
CDR3: CASSSWTSGYEQYF
DNA: TGTGCCAGCAGCTCCTGGACTAGCGGCTACGAGCAGTACTTC

D: TRBD1
V: TRBV5-6
size: -
J: TRBJ2-7
CDR3: CASSFGTGHYEQYF
DNA: TGTGCCAGCAGCTTCGGGACAGGACACTACGAGCAGTACTTC

D: -
V: TRBV7-3
size: -
J: TRBJ2-1
CDR3: CASSPTAITYNEQFF
DNA: TGTGCCAGCAGCCCCACGGCCATTACCTACAATGAGCAGTTCTTC

D: -
V: TRBV7-9
size: -
J: TRBJ2-6
CDR3: CASSSQRRSSGANVLTF
DNA: TGTGCCAGCAGCTCTCAACGCCGGAGTTCTGGGGCCAACGTCCTGACTTTC

D: -
V: TRBV29-1
size: once
J: TRBJ2-5
CDR3: CSVGGAGETQYF
DNA: TGCAGCGTTGGGGGGGCTGGGGAGACCCAGTACTTC

D: -
V: TRBV7-9
size: -
J: TRBJ1-3
CDR3: CASSPPGTTTGNTIYF
DNA: TGTGCCAGCAGCCCCCCCGGGACAACGACTGGAAACACCATATATTTT

D: -
V: TRBV5-1
size: -
J: TRBJ2-2
CDR3: CASSLTVTVNTGELFF
DNA: TGCGCCAGCAGCTTGACAGTGACAGTGAACACCGGGGAGCTGTTTTTT

D: -
V: TRBV6-5
size: many
J: TRBJ2-7
CDR3: CASRVAELSYEQYF
DNA: TGTGCCAGCAGGGTAGCGGAGCTATCCTACGAGCAGTACTTC